The clone carrying this TCR beta chain showed up many times. Its antigen is as yet unknown. The record originates from a study of molecular identifiers for immune sequencing clone quantification. Study-level points and caveats: Highly expanded clone sizes could be underestimated by identical TCR molecules that share a barcode.

The CDR3 totals 13 residues. V lost 0 bases to trimming and J lost 5 bases, with 8 bases between them. Per the germline V gene, CDR1 is ENHRY and CDR2 is SYGVKD. TCRdb used MiXCR to reprocess the PCR reads, holding one entry per CDR3 protein. In the table there are about 630,000 distinct CDR3 sequences, roughly 27% of which are singletons. This clonotype was sampled from a human donor in good health. Some libraries in this study had Jurkat cell RNA spiked in. The source material was naive CD8+ T cells from blood, with Jurkat cell RNA spiked in. Subset described: FACS-sorted CD8+CD4-CCR7+CD45RA+ naive T cells. V is TRBV10-3 and J is TRBJ2-7; TRBD1 is a possible D gene (5 bases). CDR3 protein: CAISESPQDEQYF. CDR3 nucleotide sequence: TGTGCCATCAGTGAGTCCCCACAGGACGAGCAGTACTTC.